This paragraph covers one TCR beta chain sequence. This record comes from a study of cytomegalovirus exposure and HLA in healthy donors. V was clipped by 8 bases and J by 0 bases, with 14 bases between them. Germline-derived CDR1 and CDR2 are MDHEN and SYDVKM. The CDR3 covers 15 residues. 60 Vbeta and 13 Jbeta primers were used in PCR. Sequencing was performed with immunoSEQ multiplex PCR; in TCRdb, only in-frame clones are kept and a portion is missing. The sample has about 130,000 clones; 81% are singletons. The rearrangement links TRBV28 to TRBJ1-3, with D perhaps TRBD1 (6 bases). Sequencing input: PBMCs. The sequence was collected from a man in his late teens or twenties in good health and CMV-seronegative. CDR3 bases: TGTGCCAGCTTGTCTACAGGGTTCTCTGGAAACACCATATATTTT. Protein sequence: CASLSTGFSGNTIYF. Full variable domain (missing parts from reference TRBV28 and TRBJ1-3): DVKVTQSSRYLVKRTGEKVFLECVQDMDHENMFWYRQDPGLGLRLIYFSYDVKMKEKGDIPEGYSVSREKKERFSLILESASTNQTSMYLCASLSTGFSGNTIYFGEGSWLTVV.